This record looks at one TCR beta chain sequence and its context. The data were obtained in a study of T-cell memory formation after mild COVID-19. TCRdb recomputed calls from the 5' RACE reads with MiXCR, one row per CDR3 protein. This table holds 300,000 to 350,000 distinct CDR3 sequences, less than 20% found once. Germline CDR1 is SGHRS and CDR2 is YFSETQ. V shed 6 bases and J 7 bases; nucleotides not matched to a gene: 9. This CDR3 has 15 residues. The sequence derives from a man in his late teens or twenties who had mild COVID-19 (a few samples of this study predate the infection). Cell type and time point are not known. The chain combines TRBV5-1 with TRBJ2-1; TRBD1 matches at 11 bases. Input material: PBMCs or a T cell subset sorted from them (not recorded which). DNA of the CDR3: TGCGCCAGCATTAGGTGGACAGGGGGCAAGAATGAGCAGTTCTTC. Protein sequence: CASIRWTGGKNEQFF.